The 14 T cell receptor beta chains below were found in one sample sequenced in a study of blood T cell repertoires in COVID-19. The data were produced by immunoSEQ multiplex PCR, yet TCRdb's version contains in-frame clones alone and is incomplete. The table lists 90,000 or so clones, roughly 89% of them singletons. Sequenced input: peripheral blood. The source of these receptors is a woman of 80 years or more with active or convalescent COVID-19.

The CDR3 DNA reads as TGTGCCAGCAGCGACGGGGAGGGCCGGAACGAGCAGTACTTC. Protein sequence: CASSDGEGRNEQYF. This chain links TRBV14 with TRBJ2-7, with TRBD2 matching over 7 bases. The CDR3 length is 14 residues. V dropped 5 bases and J dropped 5; count of bases not matched to a gene: 9. Germline CDR1 and CDR2: SGHDN and FVKESK.

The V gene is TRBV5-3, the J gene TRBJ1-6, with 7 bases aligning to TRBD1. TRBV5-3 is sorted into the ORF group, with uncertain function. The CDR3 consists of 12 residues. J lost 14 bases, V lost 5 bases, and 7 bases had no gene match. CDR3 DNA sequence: TGTGCCAGAAGACAAACGGACAGGACCCTCCACTTT. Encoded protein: CARRQTDRTLHF.

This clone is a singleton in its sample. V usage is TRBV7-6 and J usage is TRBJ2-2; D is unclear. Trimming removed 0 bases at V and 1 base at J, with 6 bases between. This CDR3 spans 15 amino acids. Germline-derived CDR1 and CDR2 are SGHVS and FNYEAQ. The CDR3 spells CASSLAGKNTGELFF. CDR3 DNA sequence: TGTGCCAGCAGCTTAGCTGGCAAGAACACCGGGGAGCTGTTTTTT.

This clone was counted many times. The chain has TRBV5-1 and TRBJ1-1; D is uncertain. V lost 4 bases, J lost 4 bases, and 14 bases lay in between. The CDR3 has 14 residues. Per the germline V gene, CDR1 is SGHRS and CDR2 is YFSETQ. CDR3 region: CASSQDHAGTEAFF. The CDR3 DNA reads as TGCGCCAGCAGCCAGGATCACGCGGGCACTGAAGCTTTCTTT.

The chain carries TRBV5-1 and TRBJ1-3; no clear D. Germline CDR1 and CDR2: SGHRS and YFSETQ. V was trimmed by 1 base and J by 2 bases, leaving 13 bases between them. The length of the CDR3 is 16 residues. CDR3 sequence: CASSLQAGAPGNTIYF. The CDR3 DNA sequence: TGCGCCAGCAGCTTGCAAGCCGGTGCCCCTGGAAACACCATATATTTT.

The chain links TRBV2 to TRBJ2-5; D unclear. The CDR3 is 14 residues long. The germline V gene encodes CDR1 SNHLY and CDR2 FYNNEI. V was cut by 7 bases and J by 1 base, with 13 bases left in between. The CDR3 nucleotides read TGTGCCAGCACCGAGAGGCAGACCCAAGAGACCCAGTACTTC. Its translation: CASTERQTQETQYF.

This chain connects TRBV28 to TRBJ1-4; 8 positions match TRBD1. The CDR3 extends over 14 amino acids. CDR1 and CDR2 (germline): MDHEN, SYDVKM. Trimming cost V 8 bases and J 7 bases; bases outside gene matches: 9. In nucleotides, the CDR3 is TGTGCCAGCGGTCGATCAGGGGGCTCTGAAAAACTGTTTTTT. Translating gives CASGRSGGSEKLFF.

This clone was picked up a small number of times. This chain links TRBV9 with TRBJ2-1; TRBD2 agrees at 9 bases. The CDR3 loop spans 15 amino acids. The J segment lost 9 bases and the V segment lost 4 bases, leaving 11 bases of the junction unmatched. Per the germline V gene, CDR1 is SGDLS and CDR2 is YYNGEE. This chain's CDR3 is CASSFKWAGGGEQFF. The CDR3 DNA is TGTGCCAGCAGCTTCAAATGGGCGGGAGGGGGTGAGCAGTTCTTC.

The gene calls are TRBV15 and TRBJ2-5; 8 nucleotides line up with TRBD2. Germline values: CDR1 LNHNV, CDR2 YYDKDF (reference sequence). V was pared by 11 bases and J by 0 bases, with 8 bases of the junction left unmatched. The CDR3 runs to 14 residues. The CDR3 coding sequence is TGTGCCGCCTCCCGGGGGGGTTACCAAGAGACCCAGTACTTC. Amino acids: CAASRGGYQETQYF.

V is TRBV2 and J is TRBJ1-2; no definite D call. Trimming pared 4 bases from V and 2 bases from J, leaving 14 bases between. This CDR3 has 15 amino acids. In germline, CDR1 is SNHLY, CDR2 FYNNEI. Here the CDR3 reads CASSVLGSENYGYTF. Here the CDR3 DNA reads TGTGCCAGCAGTGTCTTGGGCTCAGAGAACTATGGCTACACCTTC. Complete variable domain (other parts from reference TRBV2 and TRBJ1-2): EPEVTQTPSHQVTQMGQEVILRCVPISNHLYFYWYRQILGQKVEFLVSFYNNEISEKSEIFDDQFSVERPDGSNFTLKIRSTKLEDSAMYFCASSVLGSENYGYTFGSGTRLTVV.

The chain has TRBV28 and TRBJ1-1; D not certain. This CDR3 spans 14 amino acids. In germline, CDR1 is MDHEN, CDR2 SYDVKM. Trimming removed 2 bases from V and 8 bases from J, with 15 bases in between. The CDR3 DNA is TGTGCCAGCAGTTTAGGCAGAAGGTCGGGAGAAGCTTTCTTT. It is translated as CASSLGRRSGEAFF.

CDR3 nucleotides: TGTGCCAGCAGTGAAGAAGGCCCAGGACTATTCTACGAGCAGTACTTC. It translates to CASSEEGPGLFYEQYF. The rearrangement uses TRBV6-1 and TRBJ2-7, with D possibly TRBD2 on 6 matching bases. Trimming cost V 1 base and J 3 bases, with 16 bases left between them. The CDR3 consists of 16 residues. Germline V gene sequence: CDR1 MNHNS, CDR2 SASEGT.

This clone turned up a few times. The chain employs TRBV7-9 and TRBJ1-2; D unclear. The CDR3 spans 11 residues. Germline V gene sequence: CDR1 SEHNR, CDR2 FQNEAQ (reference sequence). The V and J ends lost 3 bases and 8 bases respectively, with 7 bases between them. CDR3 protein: CASSLLEGYTF. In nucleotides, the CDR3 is TGTGCCAGCAGCTTGTTAGAGGGCTACACCTTC.

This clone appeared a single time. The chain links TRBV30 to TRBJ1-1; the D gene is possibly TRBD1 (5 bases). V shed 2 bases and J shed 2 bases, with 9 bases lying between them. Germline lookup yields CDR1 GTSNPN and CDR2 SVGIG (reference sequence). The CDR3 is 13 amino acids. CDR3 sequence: CAWSRGTNTEAFF. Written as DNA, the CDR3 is TGTGCCTGGAGTCGGGGGACCAACACTGAAGCTTTCTTT.